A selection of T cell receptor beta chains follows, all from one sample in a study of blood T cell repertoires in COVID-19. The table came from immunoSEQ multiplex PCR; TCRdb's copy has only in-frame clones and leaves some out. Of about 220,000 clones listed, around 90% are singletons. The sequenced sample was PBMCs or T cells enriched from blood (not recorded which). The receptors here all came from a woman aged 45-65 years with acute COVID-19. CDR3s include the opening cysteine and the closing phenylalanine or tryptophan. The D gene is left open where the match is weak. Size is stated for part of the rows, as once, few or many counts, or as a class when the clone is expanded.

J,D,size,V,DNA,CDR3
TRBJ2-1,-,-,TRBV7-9,TGTGCCAGCAGCTTAGGAGGAGGTATTTCCTACAATGAGCAGTTCTTC,CASSLGGGISYNEQFF
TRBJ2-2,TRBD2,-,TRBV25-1,TGTGCCAGCAGTGAACCGGGACTAGCGGGAGTTACCGGGGAGCTGTTTTTT,CASSEPGLAGVTGELFF
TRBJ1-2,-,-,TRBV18,TGTGCCAGCTCTGCCGCGATCTCCGGGGTCCGGCCATCTGGCTACACCTTC,CASSAAISGVRPSGYTF
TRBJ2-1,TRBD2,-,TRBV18,TGTGCCAGCTCACCTACTAGCGAAACCTACAATGAGCAGTTCTTC,CASSPTSETYNEQFF
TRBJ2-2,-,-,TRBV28,TGTGCCAGCAGCCTGGGGACTCCGGCGGGCGGGGAGCTGTTTTTT,CASSLGTPAGGELFF
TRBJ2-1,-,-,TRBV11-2,TGTGCCAGCAGCCCCCCGTGGAGCACGAGTAATGAGCAGTTCTTC,CASSPPWSTSNEQFF
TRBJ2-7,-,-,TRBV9,TGTGCCAGCAGCCCGAGACCCGCGGGATTCTCCTACGAGCAGTACTTC,CASSPRPAGFSYEQYF
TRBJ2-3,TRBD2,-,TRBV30,TGTGCCTCCCCCCCAATGGGGAGCGGGGGAGGAAACACAGATACGCAGTATTTT,CASPPMGSGGGNTDTQYF
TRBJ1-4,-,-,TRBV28,TGTGCCAGCAGCTGGGGCGGGGGCCGTGAAAAACTGTTTTTT,CASSWGGGREKLFF
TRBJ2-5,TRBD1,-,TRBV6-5,TGTGCCAGCAGTTCAGGGGGCGCCCAGGAGACCCAGTACTTC,CASSSGGAQETQYF
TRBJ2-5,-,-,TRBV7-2,TGTGCCAGCAGCTCCGACGGCGGAGAGCAAGAGACCCAGTACTTC,CASSSDGGEQETQYF
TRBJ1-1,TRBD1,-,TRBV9,TGTGCCAGCAGCGGGCGACAGGGGAACACTGAAGCTTTCTTT,CASSGRQGNTEAFF
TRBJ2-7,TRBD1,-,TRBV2,TGTGCCAGCAGTGAATCCAGGGGGCTTTACGAGCAGTACTTC,CASSESRGLYEQYF
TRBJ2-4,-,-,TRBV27,TGTGCCAGCAGTCCGAGGGTGCGGGTTTTGGACATTCAGTACTTC,CASSPRVRVLDIQYF
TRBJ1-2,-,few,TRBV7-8,TGTGCCAGCAGCTTATTGACAGCTCTCGCAACTCAGAACTATGGCTACACCTTC,CASSLLTALATQNYGYTF
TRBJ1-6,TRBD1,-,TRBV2,TGTGCCAGCAGTGCCGAGGGGGCAGCACCGAATTCACCCCTCCACTTT,CASSAEGAAPNSPLHF
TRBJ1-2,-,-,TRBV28,TGTGCCAGCAGTGCGACACGCGGCTACACCTTC,CASSATRGYTF
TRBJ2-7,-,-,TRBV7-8,TGTGCCAGCAGCTCATTGGGGGCCTCGAGCTCCTACGAGCAGTACTTC,CASSSLGASSSYEQYF
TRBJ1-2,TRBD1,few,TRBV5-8,TGTGCCAGCAATCGGGACAGGATCTACTATGGCTACACCTTC,CASNRDRIYYGYTF
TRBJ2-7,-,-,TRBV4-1,TGCGCCAGCAGCCCCATCGGGTTTTACGAGCAGTACTTC,CASSPIGFYEQYF
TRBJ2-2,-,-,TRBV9,TGTGCCAGCAGCCCACGGGAGAGCGGGGAGCTGTTTTTT,CASSPRESGELFF
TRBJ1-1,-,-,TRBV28,TGTGCCAGTGTCGACGCCACAGGACCTGAAGCTTTCTTT,CASVDATGPEAFF
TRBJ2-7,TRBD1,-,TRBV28,TGTGCCAGCAGACCCCGGGACAGGAGGTACGAGCAGTACTTC,CASRPRDRRYEQYF
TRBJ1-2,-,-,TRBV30,TGTGCCTGGAGAAGGGGCCTCACTAAGACTGGCTACACCTTC,CAWRRGLTKTGYTF
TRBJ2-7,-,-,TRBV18,TGTGCCAGCTCACCGACGGGAGAGCAGTACTTC,CASSPTGEQYF
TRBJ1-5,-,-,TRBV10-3,TGTGCCAACAGACAGGTCCCTGACAATCAGCCCCAGCATTTT,CANRQVPDNQPQHF
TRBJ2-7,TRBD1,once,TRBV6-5,TGTGCCAGCAACAGACAGGGGAGACCCAGCGAGCAGCAGTACTTC,CASNRQGRPSEQQYF
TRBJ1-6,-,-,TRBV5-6,TGTGCCAGCAGCTTACAGAGCTCCTATAATTCACCCCTCCACTTT,CASSLQSSYNSPLHF
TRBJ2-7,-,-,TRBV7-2,TGTGCCAGCAGCATTAATGTCGAGCAGTACTTC,CASSINVEQYF
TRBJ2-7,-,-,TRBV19,TGTGCCAGTAGTATTAAGAGGGCCCTTTCCTACGAGCAGTACTTC,CASSIKRALSYEQYF
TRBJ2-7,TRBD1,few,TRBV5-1,TGCGCCAGCAGCCCAAGGACAGGGGTTCGAGGGCCTCCCTACGAGCAGTACTTC,CASSPRTGVRGPPYEQYF
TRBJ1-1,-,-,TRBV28,TGTGCCAGCAGTTTCTACGGGACTGAAGCTTTCTTT,CASSFYGTEAFF
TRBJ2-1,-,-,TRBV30,TGTGCCTGGAGTGTAGTCGCGGGGAGCTACAATGAGCAGTTCTTC,CAWSVVAGSYNEQFF
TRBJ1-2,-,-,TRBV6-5,TGTGCCAGCTCGGGGAATCTCTATGGCTACACCTTC,CASSGNLYGYTF
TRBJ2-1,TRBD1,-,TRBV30,TGTGCCTGGAGTCGGGACAGATACAATGAGCAGTTCTTC,CAWSRDRYNEQFF
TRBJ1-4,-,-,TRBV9,TGTGCCAGCAGCGTAGAGGGCAGGGCTGAAAAACTGTTTTTT,CASSVEGRAEKLFF
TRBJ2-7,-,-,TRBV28,TGTGCCAGCAGTGGGGGGGGGCGAAGCTCCTACGAGCAGTACTTC,CASSGGGRSSYEQYF
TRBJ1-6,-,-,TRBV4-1,TGCGCCAGCAGCCAAGGGTTACAGGGTCCCGTTGGGTCACCCCTCCACTTT,CASSQGLQGPVGSPLHF
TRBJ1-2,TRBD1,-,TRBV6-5,TGTGCCAGCACTCGGGACAGCGCCTTCTATGGCTACACCTTC,CASTRDSAFYGYTF
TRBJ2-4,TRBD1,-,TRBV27,TGTGCCAGCAGATACGAGGACAGGGGGCGCGAAAGGACCAAAAACATTCAGTACTTC,CASRYEDRGRERTKNIQYF
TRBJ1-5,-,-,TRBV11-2,TGTGCCAGCAGCACCGGGGTCAATCAGCCCCAGCATTTT,CASSTGVNQPQHF
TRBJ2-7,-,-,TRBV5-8,TGTGCCAGCAGCTTGGCCCTCTATCCTTACGAGCAGTACTTC,CASSLALYPYEQYF
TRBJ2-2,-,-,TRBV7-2,TGTGCCAGCAGCTTACGAAGGGGATCGAACACCGGGGAGCTGTTTTTT,CASSLRRGSNTGELFF
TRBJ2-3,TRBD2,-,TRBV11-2,TGTGCCAGCAGTCCTCTAGCGGGATTAGCAGATACGCAGTATTTT,CASSPLAGLADTQYF
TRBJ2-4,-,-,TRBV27,TGTGCCAGCAGCCTTACGACCGGGAACATTCAGTACTTC,CASSLTTGNIQYF
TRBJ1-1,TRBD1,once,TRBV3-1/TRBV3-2,TGTGCCAGCAGCCCGGACAGGGGGAGCACTGAAGCTTTCTTT,CASSPDRGSTEAFF
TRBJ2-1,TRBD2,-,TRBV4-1,TGCGCCAGCAGTCGACTTATAGGACTAGCGGGATATGGTTACAATGAGCAGTTCTTC,CASSRLIGLAGYGYNEQFF
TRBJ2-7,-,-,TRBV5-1,TGCGCCAGCAGCTTGGCCGCGACAGGCCTAAGCTCCTACGAGCAGTACTTC,CASSLAATGLSSYEQYF
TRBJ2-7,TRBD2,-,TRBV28,TGTGCCAGCTCACCGCGGGAGAGCTCCTACGAGCAGTACTTC,CASSPRESSYEQYF
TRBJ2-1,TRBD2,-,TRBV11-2,TGTGCCAGCAGCGGCCGGACTAGCGGGACAAGGAATGAGCAGTTCTTC,CASSGRTSGTRNEQFF
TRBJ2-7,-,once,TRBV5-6,TGTGCCAGCAGCTCCTCCTCCTCCGACAGGGAGGTCTACGAGCAGTACTTC,CASSSSSSDREVYEQYF
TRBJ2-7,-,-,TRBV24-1,TGTGCCACCAGTGGTGGGACTCGCTACGAGCAGTACTTC,CATSGGTRYEQYF
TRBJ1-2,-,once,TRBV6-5,TGTGCCAGCAGTTGGGGAGGGGAGGCAGGCTACACCTTC,CASSWGGEAGYTF
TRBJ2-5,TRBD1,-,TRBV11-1,TGTGCCAGCAGCTTTGACAGGGGCCGAGAGACCCAGTACTTC,CASSFDRGRETQYF
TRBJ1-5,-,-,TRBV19,TGTGCCAGTAGTAAGGCAGGGGTGGATTGGCCCCAGCATTTT,CASSKAGVDWPQHF
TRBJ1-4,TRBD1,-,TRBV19,TGTGCCAGTAGTATTACCGGGACAGATAATGAAAAACTGTTTTTT,CASSITGTDNEKLFF
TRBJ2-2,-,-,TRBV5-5,TGTGCCAGCAGCTTGGCGACGGGGGCCGGGGAGCTGTTTTTT,CASSLATGAGELFF
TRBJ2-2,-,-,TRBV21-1,TGTGCCAGCAGCGCACCGGGACAGGGGGCCTCCGGGGAGCTGTTTTTT,CASSAPGQGASGELFF
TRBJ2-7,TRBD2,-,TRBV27,TGTGCCAGCAGTTTATCGCTCGCTAGCGGGAGGGATGAGCAGTACTTC,CASSLSLASGRDEQYF